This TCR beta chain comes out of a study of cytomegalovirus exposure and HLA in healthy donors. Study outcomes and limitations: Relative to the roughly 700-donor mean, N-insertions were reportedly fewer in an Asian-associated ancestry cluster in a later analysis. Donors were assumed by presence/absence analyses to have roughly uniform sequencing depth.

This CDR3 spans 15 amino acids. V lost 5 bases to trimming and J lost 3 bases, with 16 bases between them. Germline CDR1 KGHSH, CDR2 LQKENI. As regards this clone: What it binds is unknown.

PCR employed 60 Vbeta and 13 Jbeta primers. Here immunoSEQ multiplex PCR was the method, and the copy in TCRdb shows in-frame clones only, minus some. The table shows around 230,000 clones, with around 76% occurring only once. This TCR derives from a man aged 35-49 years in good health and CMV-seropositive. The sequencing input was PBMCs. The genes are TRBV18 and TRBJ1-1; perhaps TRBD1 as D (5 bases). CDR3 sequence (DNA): TGTGCCAGCTCATCCGACAGAGTACTGTACACTGAAGCTTTCTTT. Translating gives CASSSDRVLYTEAFF.